The rows below give T cell receptor beta chains drawn from one sample of a study of cytomegalovirus exposure and HLA in healthy donors. Repertoires were generated with immunoSEQ multiplex PCR, while TCRdb's copy carries only in-frame clones and drops some. The sample lists more than 150,000 clones; 65% to 85% were seen once. Sample: PBMCs. The receptors derive from a girl aged 10 to 17 in good health and CMV-seropositive. CDR3s include the opening cysteine and the closing phenylalanine or tryptophan. Each record gives: J gene, clone size, D gene, V gene, CDR3 DNA, CDR3 protein. D genes are given only for firm matches. The size entry is marked missing in some rows and otherwise reads once, few, many or a size class.

TRBJ2-1 . . TRBV5-5 TGTGCCAGCAGCTTGGAAGGGGCCCTGGGATACAATGAGCAGTTCTTC CASSLEGALGYNEQFF
TRBJ1-2 . TRBD1 TRBV6-5 TGTGCCAGCATTGGGACAGGGGCGAATGGCTACACCTTC CASIGTGANGYTF
TRBJ2-1 . . TRBV7-9 TGTGCCAGCAGCTTAGTAGTCTCCTACAATGAGCAGTTCTTC CASSLVVSYNEQFF
TRBJ2-3 . TRBD1 TRBV11-2 TGTGCCAGCAGCTTAAGGACAGGGACGACCCAGGGCACAGATACGCAGTATTTT CASSLRTGTTQGTDTQYF
TRBJ1-2 . . TRBV29-1 TGCAGCGTGGAAACATTGGGCTACACCTTC CSVETLGYTF
TRBJ1-1 . . TRBV11-2 TGTGCCAGCAGCCGATCCCTTCAGGGATTTAACACTGAAGCTTTCTTT CASSRSLQGFNTEAFF
TRBJ2-7 . TRBD1 TRBV25-1 TGTGCCAGCAGTGGAGTCGGACAGGTCTTTAGCTCCTACGAGCAGTACTTC CASSGVGQVFSSYEQYF
TRBJ2-1 . . TRBV5-4 TGTGCCAGCAGCCTAGAAACCAGCTCCTACAATGAGCAGTTCTTC CASSLETSSYNEQFF
TRBJ2-3 . . TRBV10-2 TGCGCCAGCAGTGAGTCCGGGACAACTCTTAGCACAGATACGCAGTATTTT CASSESGTTLSTDTQYF
TRBJ2-1 . TRBD2 TRBV29-1 TGCAGCTTCAGGACTAGCGTTTACAATGAGCAGTTCTTC CSFRTSVYNEQFF
TRBJ1-1 . . TRBV4-3 TGCGCCAGCAGCCAAGACCCCAGAGGGGGTGGGGACACTGAAGCTTTCTTT CASSQDPRGGGDTEAFF
TRBJ1-2 . TRBD1 TRBV7-3 TGTGCCAGCAGCCCCGACAGGGGGATGTATGGCTACACCTTC CASSPDRGMYGYTF
TRBJ2-7 few . TRBV6-1 TGTGCCAGCAGTGAAATCAGGGTCTACGAGCAGTACTTC CASSEIRVYEQYF
TRBJ2-6 . . TRBV27 TGTGCCAGCAGGGAGTTTCGCTCTGGGGCCAACGTCCTGACTTTC CASREFRSGANVLTF
TRBJ1-1 few . TRBV10-3 TGTGCCATCAGTGAGGAAGGGACAGAAGCTTTCTTT CAISEEGTEAFF
TRBJ2-1 . . TRBV29-1 TGCAGCGTTGTATTTGGACACAAGATCAATTACAATGAGCAGTTCTTC CSVVFGHKINYNEQFF
TRBJ2-5 . TRBD1 TRBV7-6 TGTGCCAGCAGCTTAGGACAGGGGCAAGAGACCCAGTACTTC CASSLGQGQETQYF
TRBJ1-1 . . TRBV6-1 TGTGCCAGCAGTGAAAGGATGGTAAGGAGCACTGAAGCTTTCTTT CASSERMVRSTEAFF
TRBJ1-2 . . TRBV29-1 TGCAGCGTCACAGGGAGTAATAACTATGGCTACACCTTC CSVTGSNNYGYTF
TRBJ2-5 . . TRBV6-4 TGTGCCAGCAGTGAATTACCAGGGGTAGGCCAAGAGACCCAGTACTTC CASSELPGVGQETQYF
TRBJ2-5 . . TRBV27 TGTGCCAGCAGTTTATGGCCGCAAGAGACCCAGTACTTC CASSLWPQETQYF
TRBJ2-1 . TRBD2 TRBV9 TGTGCCAGCAGCGCAAATCTAGCGGGTTGGCAGGCGGAGCAGTTCTTC CASSANLAGWQAEQFF
TRBJ2-7 . . TRBV5-6 TGTGCCAGCAGCTCCGGGATTTTTTACGAGCAGTACTTC CASSSGIFYEQYF
TRBJ1-1 . . TRBV4-1 TGCGCCAGCAGGGGGTGGGGAGCGGACACTGAAGCTTTCTTT CASRGWGADTEAFF
TRBJ2-5 . TRBD2 TRBV27 TGTGCCAGCAGATTTCTAGCGGGACCCCAAGAGACCCAGTACTTC CASRFLAGPQETQYF
TRBJ1-5 few . TRBV27 TGTGCCAGCAGTTTCCTGAATCAGCCCCAGCATTTT CASSFLNQPQHF
TRBJ2-3 medium-sized . TRBV10-1 TGCGCCAGCAGTGAGAACCCGGGAGTGGCAGATACGCAGTATTTT CASSENPGVADTQYF
TRBJ2-6 . TRBD1 TRBV6-1 TGTGCCAGCCTGAACAGGGGAAGCGGGGCCAACGTCCTGACTTTC CASLNRGSGANVLTF
TRBJ2-1 . TRBD2 TRBV29-1 TGCAGCGTTGGAACGGGAGGCACCCTAGGATCCTACAATGAGCAGTTCTTC CSVGTGGTLGSYNEQFF
TRBJ2-3 . . TRBV7-7 TGTGCTAGCAGCAGGACTGGCGACCCCACAGATACGCAGTATTTT CASSRTGDPTDTQYF
TRBJ2-7 . . TRBV10-3 TGTGCCATCAGGGACTACCTCTACGAGCAGTACTTC CAIRDYLYEQYF
TRBJ2-1 . . TRBV30 TGTGCCTGGAGATACGGACCATGGCGGGCTAGCTCCTACAATGAGCAGTTCTTC CAWRYGPWRASSYNEQFF
TRBJ1-2 . . TRBV5-4 TGTGCCAGCAGCTCACGACAGGCCCCTAACTATGGCTACACCTTC CASSSRQAPNYGYTF
TRBJ2-5 . TRBD2 TRBV10-3 TGTGCCATCAGTGCCCCCCCACGCACCCTAGCGGGAGGGCCGTTAATGGGAGAGACCCAGTACTTC CAISAPPRTLAGGPLMGETQYF
TRBJ1-1 . . TRBV21-1 TGTGCCGGGGCGTTTGACAGAGACACTGAAGCTTTCTTT CAGAFDRDTEAFF
TRBJ1-6 . TRBD1 TRBV19 TGTGCCAGTAGTATAGGGGACAGGGAGTATTCACCCCTCCACTTT CASSIGDREYSPLHF
TRBJ2-6 . TRBD1 TRBV5-1 TGCGCCAGCAGCCAGACAGGGGCCGGCTCTGGGGCCAACGTCCTGACTTTC CASSQTGAGSGANVLTF
TRBJ2-1 . TRBD1 TRBV6-5 TGTGCCAGCAGTTATAGGGTCGCAGGGGGCTATGAGCAGTTCTTC CASSYRVAGGYEQFF